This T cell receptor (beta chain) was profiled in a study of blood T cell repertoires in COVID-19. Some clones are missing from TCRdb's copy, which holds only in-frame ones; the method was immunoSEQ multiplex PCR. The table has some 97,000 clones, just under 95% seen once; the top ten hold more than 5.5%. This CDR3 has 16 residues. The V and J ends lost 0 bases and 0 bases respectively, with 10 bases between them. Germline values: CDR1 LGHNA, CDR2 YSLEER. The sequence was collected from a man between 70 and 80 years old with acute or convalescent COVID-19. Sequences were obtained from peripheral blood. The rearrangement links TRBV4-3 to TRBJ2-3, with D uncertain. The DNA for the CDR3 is TGCGCCAGCAGCCAAGAAATCCCCCAAAGCACAGATACGCAGTATTTT. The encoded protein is CASSQEIPQSTDTQYF.